These 18 T cell receptor beta chains share one sample of origin, sequenced in a study of blood T cell repertoires in COVID-19. Libraries were prepared by immunoSEQ multiplex PCR; TCRdb keeps only in-frame clonotypes and omits some of them. The table has roughly 200,000 clones, about 81% seen once. Sequencing input: peripheral blood. All receptors derive from a woman older than 75 with COVID-19, enrolled during active disease.

The rearrangement links TRBV5-1 to TRBJ1-1; a possible D gene is TRBD1 (5 bases). V lost 4 bases, J lost 3 bases, and 13 bases lay in between. The CDR3 is 14 amino acids. Germline CDR1 SGHRS, CDR2 YFSETQ. CDR3 sequence (DNA): TGCGCCAGCAGCAAGGCAGGGCAGGACACTGAAGCTTTCTTT. It specifies CASSKAGQDTEAFF.

This chain joins TRBV29-1 and TRBJ2-1; D gene ambiguous. This CDR3 region has 13 residues. CDR1 SQVTM and CDR2 ANQGSEA come from the germline V gene. V shed 1 base and J shed 5 bases, with 9 bases lying between them. Here the CDR3 reads CSVEAWLHNEQFF. DNA of the CDR3: TGCAGCGTTGAAGCGTGGCTTCACAATGAGCAGTTCTTC.

This sequence joins TRBV7-9 and TRBJ2-2, with 7 positions matching TRBD2. The CDR3 contains 17 residues. Germline V lookup: CDR1 SEHNR, CDR2 FQNEAQ (reference sequence). V was clipped by 5 bases and J by 0 bases; unmatched bases: 9. The CDR3 region has the DNA TGTGCCAGCAGCCCGGGGAGGGGACGGACGAACACCGGGGAGCTGTTTTTT. Its protein is CASSPGRGRTNTGELFF.

This clone came up a few times. The V and J genes are TRBV7-2 and TRBJ2-1; possible D gene TRBD1, 6 bases. V lost 5 bases, J lost 12 bases, and 17 bases lay in between. This CDR3 is built from 13 residues. Germline assignment: CDR1 SGHTA and CDR2 FQGNSA. The CDR3 sequence is CASSPSPGARQFF. In DNA, the CDR3 is TGTGCCAGCAGCCCCAGTCCAGGGGCGAGGCAGTTCTTC.

Comments on this clone: Other DNA sequences in the sample encode the same CDR3. V gene TRBV5-1 combines with J gene TRBJ1-3, with TRBD1 matching over 7 bases. Germline loops: CDR1 SGHRS, CDR2 YFSETQ. The CDR3 contains 13 residues. The V gene end was trimmed by 4 bases and the J gene end by 3 bases; junction bases not matched to a gene: 1. The CDR3 DNA is TGCGCCAGCAGCCGGGACAGTGGAAACACCATATATTTT. Its translation is CASSRDSGNTIYF.

V and J are TRBV11-3 and TRBJ2-1; D might be TRBD2 (5 bases). V was shortened by 4 bases and J by 1 base, with 17 bases between the two germline ends. The germline CDR1 and CDR2 sequences are SGHNT and YENEEA. CDR3 size: 17 residues. The CDR3 reads CASSSLGERWSYNEQFF. The CDR3 nucleotides are TGTGCCAGCAGCTCCCTCGGGGAGCGATGGTCCTACAATGAGCAGTTCTTC. The variable domain in full, completed from reference TRBV11-3 and TRBJ2-1, reads EAGVVQSPRYKIIEKKQPVAFWCNPISGHNTLYWYLQNLGQGPELLIRYENEEAVDDSQLPKDRFSAERLKGVDSTLKIQPAELGDSAVYLCASSSLGERWSYNEQFFGPGTRLTVL.

This chain connects TRBV6-5 to TRBJ2-2, with TRBD2 as a possible D gene (5 bases). This CDR3 has 13 amino acids. Germline CDR1 is MNHEY and CDR2 is SVGAGI. The V gene lost 7 bases and the J gene lost 2 bases, with 8 bases spanning the gap. CDR3 DNA sequence: TGTGCCAGCATGGCGGGCAACACCGGGGAGCTGTTTTTT. As protein: CASMAGNTGELFF.

This clone is a singleton in its sample. The chain has TRBV18 and TRBJ2-1; TRBD1 might be the D (5 bases). The V gene lost 3 bases and the J gene lost 6 bases, with 15 bases spanning the gap. Per the germline V gene, CDR1 is KGHSH and CDR2 is LQKENI. The CDR3 has 15 residues. This chain's CDR3 is CASSPLQGTGNEQFF. The CDR3 region has the DNA TGTGCCAGCTCACCCCTCCAGGGTACGGGCAATGAGCAGTTCTTC.

The chain uses TRBV6-5 and TRBJ2-2; 7 bases match TRBD1. CDR3 length: 14 residues. V was pared by 3 bases and J by 3 bases, with 1 base of the junction left unmatched. CDR1 MNHEY and CDR2 SVGAGI come from the germline V gene. The CDR3 DNA reads TGTGCCAGCAGTTATGACAGGGACACCGGGGAGCTGTTTTTT. Protein product: CASSYDRDTGELFF.

V and J are TRBV9 and TRBJ2-3; 8 nucleotides line up with TRBD2. Germline CDR1 reads SGDLS; CDR2 reads YYNGEE. Trimming removed 0 bases from V and 4 bases from J; junction bases left unmatched: 4. CDR3 length: 15 residues. Written as DNA, the CDR3 is TGTGCCAGCAGCGTAGCGGGAGGGTACGCAGATACGCAGTATTTT. Protein: CASSVAGGYADTQYF.

This sequence joins TRBV7-6 and TRBJ2-5, with 7 bases identical to TRBD2. V was clipped by 5 bases and J by 1 base; unmatched bases: 7. Germline values: CDR1 SGHVS, CDR2 FNYEAQ. This CDR3 has 15 residues. DNA for the CDR3: TGTGCCAGCAGCCCGGGACTACACTTCCAAGAGACCCAGTACTTC. As protein: CASSPGLHFQETQYF.

There are a few counts of this clone. This sequence joins TRBV12-3 or TRBV12-4 and TRBJ1-5; D is unresolved. The CDR3 covers 12 residues. V lost 3 bases and J lost 9, with 9 bases in between. CDR3 coding DNA: TGTGCCAGCAGTTTCGCCTCGAGGCCCCAGCATTTT. Translated, it gives CASSFASRPQHF.

The chain employs TRBV18 and TRBJ1-5, with 7 bases identical to TRBD1. Germline CDR1 reads KGHSH; CDR2 reads LQKENI. CDR3 length equals 15 residues. The V segment lost 1 base and the J segment 4 bases; nucleotides outside the gene matches: 4. The CDR3 coding sequence is TGTGCCAGCTCACCACATCCAGGGGGTAATCAGCCCCAGCATTTT. Protein sequence: CASSPHPGGNQPQHF.

V gene TRBV6-5 combines with J gene TRBJ2-7, with 10 bases aligning to TRBD2. Germline lookup yields CDR1 MNHEY and CDR2 SVGAGI. Germline trimming cut 1 base from V and 7 bases from J; bases unmatched to any gene: 7. The CDR3 has 15 amino acids. CDR3 DNA sequence: TGTGCCAGCAGTTACTTGGCTAGCGGGAGTGTAGAGCAGTACTTC. It is translated as CASSYLASGSVEQYF.

This chain links TRBV14 with TRBJ2-7; 11 bases align to TRBD1. The CDR3 sequence is 16 residues long. The V gene end was trimmed by 2 bases and the J gene end by 5 bases; junction bases not matched to a gene: 8. In germline, CDR1 is SGHDN, CDR2 FVKESK. CDR3: CASSQLPGQGVDEQYF. The DNA of the CDR3 is TGTGCCAGCAGCCAATTACCGGGACAGGGGGTTGACGAGCAGTACTTC.

There are a few counts of this clone. The V and J genes are TRBV9 and TRBJ2-5; possible D gene TRBD2, 6 bases. The V gene lost 0 bases and the J gene lost 5 bases, with 11 bases spanning the gap. Germline V CDR1 and CDR2: SGDLS, YYNGEE. The CDR3 consists of 14 residues. The CDR3 DNA reads TGTGCCAGCAGCGTAGGTCCGGGGGAGGAGACCCAGTACTTC. Encoded protein: CASSVGPGEETQYF.

The chain recombines TRBV29-1 with TRBJ2-1; 7 nucleotides agree with TRBD1. Germline V gene lookup returns CDR1 SQVTM and CDR2 ANQGSEA. The CDR3 sequence is 13 residues long. The V and J ends lost 7 bases and 3 bases, in that order; junction bases with no gene match: 6. CDR3 coding DNA: TGCAGCGCCTCCGGGACAGACTACAATGAGCAGTTCTTC. This sequence encodes CSASGTDYNEQFF.

This clone was seen repeatedly, ten times or more. The chain combines TRBV11-3 with TRBJ2-1, with 9 bases lining up with TRBD2. Trimming took 5 bases from V and 7 from J; bases not matched to a gene: 9. The CDR3 is made up of 15 amino acids. The germline V gene has CDR1 SGHNT and CDR2 YENEEA. DNA of the CDR3: TGTGCCAGCAGCCATTCTGGACTAGCGATAAATGAGCAGTTCTTC. It yields the protein CASSHSGLAINEQFF.